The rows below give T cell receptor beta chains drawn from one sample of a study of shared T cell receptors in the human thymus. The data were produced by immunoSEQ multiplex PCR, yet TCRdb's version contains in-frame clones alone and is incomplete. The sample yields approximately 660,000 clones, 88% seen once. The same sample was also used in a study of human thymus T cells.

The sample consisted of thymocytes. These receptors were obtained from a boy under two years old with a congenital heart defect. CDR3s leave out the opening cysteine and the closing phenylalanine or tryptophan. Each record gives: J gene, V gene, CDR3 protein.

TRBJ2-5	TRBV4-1	ASSQETATETQY
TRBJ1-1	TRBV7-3	ASSPLQGGTEAF
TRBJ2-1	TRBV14	ASSNRTSGLHNEQF
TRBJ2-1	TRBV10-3	AISVLAGTINGVANEQF
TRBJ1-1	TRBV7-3	ASSLAGRGTEAF
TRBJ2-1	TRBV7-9	ASSLPHLADGFYNEQF
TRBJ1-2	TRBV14	ASSQQNRVRNYGYT
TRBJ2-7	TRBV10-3	AIRSGGRPNYEQY
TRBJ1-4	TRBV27	ASSPVAVVLEKLF
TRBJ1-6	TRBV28	ASSFVTGAPNSPLH
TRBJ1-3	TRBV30	AWRVQGLSSGNTIY
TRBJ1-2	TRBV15	ATSRRSGTGGPNYGYT
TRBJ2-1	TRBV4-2	ASSPYSSYNEQF
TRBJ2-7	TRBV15	ATSRDPGDEQY
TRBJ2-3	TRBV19	ASSSQRTSKPSTDTQY
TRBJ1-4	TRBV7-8	ASSLVGTENEKLF
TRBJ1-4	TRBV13	ASRRQANEKLF
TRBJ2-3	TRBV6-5	ASSKKRECTDTQY
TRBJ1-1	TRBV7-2	ASTKAWDRDTEAF
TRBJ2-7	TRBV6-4	ASSDSREGLSYEQY
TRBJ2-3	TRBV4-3	ASSPRAGADTQY
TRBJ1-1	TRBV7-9	ASSLGDREAF
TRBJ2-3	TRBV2	ASSGDNTTDTQY
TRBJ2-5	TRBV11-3	ASSLGDAGGQETQY
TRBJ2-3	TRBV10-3	AISESMTSGRATDTQY
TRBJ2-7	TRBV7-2	ASTSRQGQGGEQY
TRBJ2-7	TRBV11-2	ASSFIVGTGFYEQY
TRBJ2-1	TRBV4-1	ASSQDLTGRETRYNEQF
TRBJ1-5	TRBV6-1	ASSEWVTGILGNQPQH
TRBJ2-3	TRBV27	ASSLRGGTDTQY
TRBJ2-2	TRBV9	ASSVAGELAVNTGELF
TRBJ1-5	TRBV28	ASSSLVGQGRNQPQH
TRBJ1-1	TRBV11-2	ASSPPGRNTEAF
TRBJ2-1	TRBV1	TSSQEKASDKF
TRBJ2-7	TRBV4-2	ASSTGTGGLYEQY
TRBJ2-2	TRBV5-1	ASSSGQATNTGELF
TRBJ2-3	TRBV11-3	ASSLGRTGSSDTQY
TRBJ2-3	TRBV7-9	ASCPQSTDTQY
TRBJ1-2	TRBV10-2	ACLGQRHHYGYT
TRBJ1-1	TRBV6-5	ASSHGGAKDTEAF
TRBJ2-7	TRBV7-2	ASSFFARLAGVYEQY
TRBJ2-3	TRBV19	ASSIVGRGSDTQY
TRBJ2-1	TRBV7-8	ASSLEREGTTYNEQF
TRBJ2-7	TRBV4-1	ASSQFQREYNEQY
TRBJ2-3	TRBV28	ASTYSGYGRRTTDTQY
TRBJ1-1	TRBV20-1	SLEYEAF
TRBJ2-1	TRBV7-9	ASSWGPNEQF
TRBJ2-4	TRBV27	ASSPDRGPFRAKNIQY
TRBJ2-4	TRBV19	ASSIAGRGAKNIQY
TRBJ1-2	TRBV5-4	ASSLARGTVWGPHGYT